These T cell receptor beta chains were read from a single sample in a study of cytomegalovirus exposure and HLA in healthy donors. TCRdb's copy holds only in-frame clones and misses some; the assay was immunoSEQ multiplex PCR. The table lists 120,000 to 150,000 clones, 87% of them singletons. The sequencing sample was made of PBMCs. The receptor source for this set is a young man in good health and CMV-seropositive. The CDR3 runs from the conserved cysteine through the conserved F or W. Fields, in order: clone size, V gene, J gene, D gene, CDR3 DNA, CDR3 protein. D genes are given only for firm matches. Size is stated for part of the rows, as once, few or many counts, or as a class when the clone is expanded.

clone_size: NA; v_call: TRBV7-2; j_call: TRBJ1-3; d_call: NA; cdr3_nt: TGTGCCAGCAGCTTAGGGTTTATGGGGGGAGGAAACACCATATATTTT; cdr3_aa: CASSLGFMGGGNTIYF
clone_size: NA; v_call: TRBV13; j_call: TRBJ1-4; d_call: TRBD1; cdr3_nt: TGTGCCAGCAGCTCCGGGACAGCCCAGGGAAAACTGTTTTTT; cdr3_aa: CASSSGTAQGKLFF
clone_size: NA; v_call: TRBV5-6; j_call: TRBJ2-7; d_call: NA; cdr3_nt: TGTGCCAGCAGTTCTTCCTACGAGCAGTACTTC; cdr3_aa: CASSSSYEQYF
clone_size: NA; v_call: TRBV5-1; j_call: TRBJ2-1; d_call: TRBD2; cdr3_nt: TGCGCCAGCAGCTCGTGGGGTAGCGGGAACAATGAGCAGTTCTTC; cdr3_aa: CASSSWGSGNNEQFF
clone_size: NA; v_call: TRBV7-9; j_call: TRBJ2-1; d_call: TRBD2; cdr3_nt: TGTGCCAGCAGCTCGACTAGCGGGGGCCACAATGAGCAGTTCTTC; cdr3_aa: CASSSTSGGHNEQFF
clone_size: NA; v_call: TRBV29-1; j_call: TRBJ2-7; d_call: NA; cdr3_nt: TGCAGCGCAGCCGACAGGAGAGACTACGAGCAGTACTTC; cdr3_aa: CSAADRRDYEQYF
clone_size: NA; v_call: TRBV19; j_call: TRBJ1-2; d_call: NA; cdr3_nt: TGTGCCAGCAGTATGCGGGGAAATGAAGTCGGGGGCTACACCTTC; cdr3_aa: CASSMRGNEVGGYTF
clone_size: NA; v_call: TRBV13; j_call: TRBJ2-7; d_call: NA; cdr3_nt: TGTGCCAGCAGCTTAGTCGGCCAGGGGAGCTACGAGCAGTACTTC; cdr3_aa: CASSLVGQGSYEQYF
clone_size: once; v_call: TRBV6-1; j_call: TRBJ2-5; d_call: NA; cdr3_nt: TGTGCCAGCAGTGAATTGTTCGGGGATGTGACCCAGTACTTC; cdr3_aa: CASSELFGDVTQYF
clone_size: NA; v_call: TRBV29-1; j_call: TRBJ1-1; d_call: TRBD1; cdr3_nt: TGCAGCGCGACAGGGAAATGGACTGAAGCTTTCTTT; cdr3_aa: CSATGKWTEAFF
clone_size: once; v_call: TRBV19; j_call: TRBJ1-2; d_call: TRBD1; cdr3_nt: TGTGCCAGTAGTCTACCTGGGACAGGGTATGGCTACACCTTC; cdr3_aa: CASSLPGTGYGYTF
clone_size: NA; v_call: TRBV6-5; j_call: TRBJ2-7; d_call: TRBD1; cdr3_nt: TGTGCCAGCCAGCCCGGGACAGGGGATCATCACGAGCAGTACTTC; cdr3_aa: CASQPGTGDHHEQYF
clone_size: NA; v_call: TRBV2; j_call: TRBJ2-2; d_call: TRBD2; cdr3_nt: TGTGCCAGCCGCCGGGAGGGATCGACCGGGGAGCTGTTTTTT; cdr3_aa: CASRREGSTGELFF
clone_size: NA; v_call: TRBV12-5; j_call: TRBJ1-5; d_call: TRBD1; cdr3_nt: TGTGCTAGTGGTCCCGGGACAGGGTGGAATCAGCCCCAGCATTTT; cdr3_aa: CASGPGTGWNQPQHF